This T cell receptor (beta chain) was recorded in a study of OX40 agonist ivuxolimab in advanced cancers. Across the study: Three patients, one with hepatocellular carcinoma and two with cutaneous melanoma, responded partially.

The CDR3 sequence is 11 residues long. Germline V lookup: CDR1 MGHRA, CDR2 YSYEKL. Trimming removed 1 base from V and 5 bases from J, with 3 bases in between. Using immunoSEQ multiplex PCR, the repertoire was profiled, and TCRdb retains in-frame clones only, with some absent. The table includes tens of thousands of clones, over 70% detected once. Patients were ruled out by autoimmune disease history or systemic immunosuppression. The source material was CD4+ or CD8+ T cells sorted from blood, sampled in a trial of the OX40 agonist ivuxolimab. The chain employs TRBV4-1 and TRBJ2-7, with no clear D. The TCR sequence derives from an adult with an advanced solid tumor such as melanoma, head and neck, liver or kidney cancer. The CDR3 sequence: CASSQGDEQYF. The CDR3, as DNA: TGCGCCAGCAGCCAAGGGGACGAGCAGTACTTC.